The 23 T cell receptor beta chains below come from one sample, sequenced in a study of shared clonotypes between healthy human individuals. Clones were sequenced by immunoSEQ multiplex PCR, and TCRdb holds only the in-frame ones, with some missing. The sample lists about 95,000 clones; about two thirds were seen once. Sequenced sample: memory CD8+ T cells sorted from blood. Subset meaning: CD45RO+ cells pooled with CCR7-negative TemRA cells. The receptors here all came from a man aged 25-40 years in good health.

The chain employs TRBV5-1 and TRBJ1-2; 8 bases are shared with TRBD1. The J segment lost 0 bases and the V segment lost 4 bases, leaving 8 bases of the junction unmatched. Germline CDR1 reads SGHRS; CDR2 reads YFSETQ. The CDR3 spans 16 residues. For the CDR3, the DNA is TGCGCCAGCAGCCCAGGACAGGGCCAATCTAACTATGGCTACACCTTC. Its translation is CASSPGQGQSNYGYTF.

The J gene is TRBJ1-2, the V gene TRBV19, with 12 bases aligning to TRBD1. The length of the CDR3 is 17 residues. The junction had 12 bases not matched to a gene; V was cut back by 2 bases and J by 8 bases. CDR1 is LNHDA and CDR2 is SQIVND in the germline V gene (reference sequence). Written as DNA, the CDR3 is TGTGCCAGTAGTATATCTGACCTGGGACAGGGGGCGAAGGGCTACACCTTC. The encoded protein is CASSISDLGQGAKGYTF.

This clone was picked up many times. CDR3: CASSKNRPQHF. The DNA of the CDR3 is TGTGCCAGCAGTAAAAACAGGCCCCAGCATTTT. The chain carries TRBV6-1 and TRBJ1-5, with D unclear. This CDR3 has 11 residues. Germline V CDR1 and CDR2: MNHNS, SASEGT. With 5 bases removed from V and 9 bases from J, the gap between germline ends came to 8 bases.

The chain carries TRBV5-6 and TRBJ2-6; D is possibly TRBD2 (6 bases). Germline V gives CDR1 SGHDT, CDR2 YYEEEE. The germline V and J ends were trimmed by 1 base and 2 bases, with 7 bases remaining between them. The CDR3 length is 15 residues. The CDR3 coding sequence is TGTGCCAGCAGCTTGACGGGAGCTGGGGCCAACGTCCTGACTTTC. Protein: CASSLTGAGANVLTF.

This clone turned up a few times. The V and J genes are TRBV25-1 and TRBJ2-7; 10 bases are shared with TRBD2. CDR1 is MGHDK and CDR2 is SYGVNS in the germline V gene. This CDR3 region has 16 residues. With 2 bases clipped from V and 4 bases from J, the junction kept 8 bases outside the gene matches. The CDR3 region is CASSERGTSEMYEQYF. The DNA for the CDR3 is TGTGCCAGCAGTGAAAGGGGGACTAGCGAGATGTACGAGCAGTACTTC.

This clone was counted between two and nine times. The same CDR3 is also encoded by other DNA sequences in this sample. The V call is TRBV28, the J call TRBJ2-7; D not resolved. This CDR3 contains 12 residues. The germline CDR1 and CDR2 sequences are MDHEN and SYDVKM. Trimming took 2 bases from V and 5 from J, leaving 7 bases between them. The CDR3 region has the DNA TGTGCCAGCAGTTTAAGAGGCGACGAGCAGTACTTC. Translated, it gives CASSLRGDEQYF.

The CDR3 bases are TGTGCCAGCAGCGGGGGACACCCAGCCAAAAACATTCAGTACTTC. Its translation: CASSGGHPAKNIQYF. The chain uses TRBV9 and TRBJ2-4, with TRBD1 as a possible D gene (6 bases). The CDR3 consists of 15 residues. V was trimmed by 3 bases and J by 0 bases, leaving 10 bases between them. Per germline, CDR1 SGDLS and CDR2 YYNGEE.

The rearrangement links TRBV25-1 to TRBJ2-2; TRBD2 might be the D (6 bases). In germline, CDR1 is MGHDK, CDR2 SYGVNS. The V and J ends lost 3 bases and 4 bases respectively, with 9 bases between them. The CDR3 is made up of 14 amino acids. CDR3 in amino acids: CASSDVGGTGELFF. The CDR3 DNA is TGTGCCAGCAGTGACGTGGGGGGCACCGGGGAGCTGTTTTTT.

In this sample, this clone turned up a few times. This chain links TRBV13 with TRBJ2-7; 9 positions match TRBD2. V dropped 5 bases and J dropped 3; count of bases not matched to a gene: 8. This CDR3 comprises 15 residues. The germline V gene encodes CDR1 PRHDT and CDR2 FYEKMQ (reference sequence). The CDR3 region has the DNA TGTGCCAGCAGCCTTAGCGGGAGATCGAACTACGAGCAGTACTTC. Translated: CASSLSGRSNYEQYF.

The chain carries TRBV14 and TRBJ2-1; 10 nucleotides line up with TRBD2. This CDR3 contains 15 residues. Germline trimming cut 1 base from V and 8 bases from J; bases unmatched to any gene: 5. The germline gives CDR1 SGHDN, CDR2 FVKESK. CDR3 residues: CASSQGASGSYEQFF. CDR3 in DNA: TGTGCCAGCAGCCAAGGGGCTAGCGGGAGTTATGAGCAGTTCTTC.

The J gene is TRBJ1-2, the V gene TRBV28, with D perhaps TRBD1 (5 bases). The CDR3 loop spans 18 amino acids. The germline CDR1 and CDR2 sequences are MDHEN and SYDVKM. With 5 bases removed from V and 5 bases from J, the gap between germline ends came to 27 bases. In DNA form, the CDR3 reads TGTGCCAGCAGTGGAATGTGGACACTCGGAACCCTGGAGTATGGCTACACCTTC. Translating it yields CASSGMWTLGTLEYGYTF.

The chain employs TRBV27 and TRBJ1-1; possibly TRBD1 for D (6 bases). Germline assignment: CDR1 MNHEY and CDR2 SMNVEV (reference sequence). The CDR3 is 13 amino acids. Trimming took off 1 base at V and 8 bases at J, with 11 bases between the two ends. The CDR3 is CASSLWGGREAFF. The CDR3 nucleotides read TGTGCCAGCAGTTTATGGGGGGGGCGAGAAGCTTTCTTT.

V is TRBV7-9 and J is TRBJ2-2; 9 nucleotides align to TRBD1. The CDR3 runs to 18 residues. Germline values: CDR1 SEHNR, CDR2 FQNEAQ (reference sequence). The V and J ends lost 2 bases and 3 bases, in that order; junction bases with no gene match: 10. CDR3 in amino acids: CASSLSVSGQGYTGELFF. In DNA, the CDR3 is TGTGCCAGCAGCTTAAGTGTCTCGGGACAGGGTTACACCGGGGAGCTGTTTTTT.

In the case of this clone: One end of the junction is discordant with germline, which a read error may explain. This chain joins TRBV5-1 and TRBJ2-7; 9 nucleotides line up with TRBD1. This CDR3 contains 15 residues. Germline V gene lookup returns CDR1 SGHRS and CDR2 YFSETQ. The CDR3 sequence: CASSSTGTGLGVGHF. CDR3 DNA sequence: TGCGCCAGCAGTTCAACCGGGACAGGGTTAGGGGTCGGGCACTTC.

This chain uses TRBV25-1 with TRBJ2-7, with D possibly being TRBD2 (5 bases). Trimming cost V 3 bases and J 2 bases, with 11 bases left between them. Germline-derived CDR1 and CDR2 are MGHDK and SYGVNS. This CDR3 contains 14 residues. Here the CDR3 reads CASSDNGIAYEQYF. Written as DNA, the CDR3 is TGTGCCAGCAGTGATAACGGGATTGCCTACGAGCAGTACTTC.

This clone was counted a few times. The genes are TRBV7-9 and TRBJ2-3, with 9 nucleotides matching TRBD2. Trimming at V came to 3 bases and at J to 2 bases, leaving 3 bases not matched to a gene. Per the germline V gene, CDR1 is SEHNR and CDR2 is FQNEAQ (reference sequence). CDR3 length: 15 amino acids. This CDR3 reads CASSLTSGNTDTQYF. The CDR3 DNA sequence: TGTGCCAGCAGCTTGACTAGCGGTAACACAGATACGCAGTATTTT.

V and J are TRBV29-1 and TRBJ2-7, with D uncertain. V gave up 6 bases and J gave up 5 bases, with 17 bases separating them. The length of the CDR3 is 13 residues. Germline CDR1 and CDR2: SQVTM and ANQGSEA. CDR3 residues: CSVSPSAVNEQYF. DNA for the CDR3: TGCAGCGTATCGCCCTCGGCAGTAAACGAGCAGTACTTC.

This clone was counted many times. The chain carries TRBV7-6 and TRBJ2-3; the D call may be TRBD1 or TRBD2 (5 bases each). Germline V CDR1 and CDR2: SGHVS, FNYEAQ. CDR3 length: 14 residues. V dropped 5 bases and J dropped 1 base, with 10 bases sitting between them. Written as DNA, the CDR3 is TGTGCCAGCAGCCGATTGGGGGGCACAGATACGCAGTATTTT. This encodes CASSRLGGTDTQYF.

There are a few counts of this clone. The rearrangement uses TRBV7-9 and TRBJ2-1; 8 bases are a match to TRBD1. Germline V gene sequence: CDR1 SEHNR, CDR2 FQNEAQ (reference sequence). Unmatched junction bases numbered 14, after V lost 8 bases and J lost 8 bases. This CDR3 comprises 15 residues. CDR3 protein: CASSQGTGEVHEQFF. CDR3 DNA: TGTGCCAGCTCTCAGGGGACAGGTGAAGTCCATGAGCAGTTCTTC.

The V gene is TRBV10-3, the J gene TRBJ2-1; 8 bases are shared with TRBD2. The CDR3 is 16 residues long. Looked up from germline, CDR1 is ENHRY and CDR2 is SYGVKD. V shed 3 bases, J shed 3 bases, and the junction held 7 bases outside the gene matches. The CDR3 region has the DNA TGTGCCATCAGTGAAGATACTAGCGGCTACTACAATGAGCAGTTCTTC. Its translation is CAISEDTSGYYNEQFF.

This chain joins TRBV5-4 and TRBJ2-5, with D perhaps TRBD2 (5 bases). V lost 0 bases and J 3 bases, leaving 12 bases between the germline ends. CDR1 is SGHNT and CDR2 is YYREEE in the germline V gene (reference sequence). There are 15 residues in the CDR3. The CDR3 DNA reads as TGTGCCAGCAGCTTGGCCGAGGGCCCCGAAGAGACCCAGTACTTC. This translates into CASSLAEGPEETQYF. Drawing the rest from reference TRBV5-4 and TRBJ2-5, the complete variable domain is ETGVTQSPTHLIKTRGQQVTLRCSSQSGHNTVSWYQQALGQGPQFIFQYYREEENGRGNFPPRFSGLQFPNYSSELNVNALELDDSALYLCASSLAEGPEETQYFGPGTRLLVL.

This chain links TRBV6-5 with TRBJ2-3; D is perhaps TRBD1 (6 bases). The CDR3 has 15 residues. Germline V gene sequence: CDR1 MNHEY, CDR2 SVGAGI. Trimming removed 2 bases from V and 4 bases from J, with 13 bases in between. The CDR3 region has the DNA TGTGCCAGCAGTTACAGTCAGGGGTCGGCAGATACGCAGTATTTT. Its translation is CASSYSQGSADTQYF.

This clone has more than one count but fewer than ten. The V and J genes are TRBV9 and TRBJ2-2, with TRBD2 as a possible D gene (6 bases). The CDR3 consists of 16 residues. The germline V gene has CDR1 SGDLS and CDR2 YYNGEE. Trimming took 4 bases from V and 5 from J, leaving 18 bases between them. CDR3 DNA: TGTGCCAGCAGCCTAGCGATTAGTCTGGTGACCGGGGAGCTGTTTTTT. It codes for CASSLAISLVTGELFF.